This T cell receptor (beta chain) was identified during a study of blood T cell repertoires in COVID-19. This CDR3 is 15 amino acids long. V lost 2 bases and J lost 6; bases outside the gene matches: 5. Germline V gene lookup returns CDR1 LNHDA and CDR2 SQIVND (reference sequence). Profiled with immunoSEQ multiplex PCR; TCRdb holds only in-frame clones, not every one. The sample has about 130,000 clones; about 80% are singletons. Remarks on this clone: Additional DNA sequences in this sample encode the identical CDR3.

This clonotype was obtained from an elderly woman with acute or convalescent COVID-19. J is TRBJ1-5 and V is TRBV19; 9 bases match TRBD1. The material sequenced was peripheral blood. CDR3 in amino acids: CASSIRGQGGQPQHF. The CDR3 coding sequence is TGTGCCAGTAGTATACGGGGACAGGGAGGTCAGCCCCAGCATTTT.